Below, one T cell receptor (beta chain) is given with its context. Its antigen remains unidentified. This CDR3 contains 17 residues. Germline assignment: CDR1 LGHDT and CDR2 YNNKEL (reference sequence). Deletions cut 3 bases from V and 0 bases from J, with 15 bases between. The sample belongs to a study of identical twins. TCRdb re-derived calls from the 5' RACE reads in MiXCR, one entry per CDR3 protein. The sample lists about 260,000 distinct CDR3 sequences; approximately 7% were seen once. The study's findings and limits: Findings came from cross-sectional statistics, without long-term follow-up of donors.

Separately, the same data were catalogued under a study of yellow fever vaccine responses in identical twins. Per that study: After vaccination, twins' T cell response reportedly seemed partly convergent, partly personalized.

The sample consisted of memory (CD45RO+) T cells sorted from blood. The sequence derives from a woman under 30 in good health. The chain joins TRBV3-1 to TRBJ2-1; D is possibly TRBD2 (6 bases). The CDR3: CASSQTGVLHSYNEQFF. Here the CDR3 DNA reads TGTGCCAGCAGCCAGACGGGAGTCTTACACTCCTACAATGAGCAGTTCTTC.